This T cell receptor beta chain derives from a study of blood T cell repertoires in COVID-19. This clone was observed once. Recruitment covered roughly 24 US areas and drew participants whose ages spanned roughly 18 to 95 years. Two negative PCRs, clearance, or symptom resolution had been documented for recovered Cohort 3 donors. Clones were read by immunoSEQ multiplex PCR, and TCRdb kept only the in-frame ones, dropping some. The sample yields under 350,000 clones, roughly nine tenths seen once. This CDR3 is 15 amino acids long. Germline assignment: CDR1 KGHSH and CDR2 LQKENI. V lost 6 bases, J lost 5 bases, and 11 bases stayed unmatched.

Source material: PBMCs or T cells enriched from blood (not recorded which). This receptor was obtained from a woman between 18 and 30 years old who had recovered from COVID-19. J is TRBJ2-5 and V is TRBV18; 8 bases line up with TRBD2. The CDR3 region is CASSAGGGWSETQYF. CDR3 DNA: TGTGCCAGCTCCGCCGGGGGGGGATGGTCGGAGACCCAGTACTTC.